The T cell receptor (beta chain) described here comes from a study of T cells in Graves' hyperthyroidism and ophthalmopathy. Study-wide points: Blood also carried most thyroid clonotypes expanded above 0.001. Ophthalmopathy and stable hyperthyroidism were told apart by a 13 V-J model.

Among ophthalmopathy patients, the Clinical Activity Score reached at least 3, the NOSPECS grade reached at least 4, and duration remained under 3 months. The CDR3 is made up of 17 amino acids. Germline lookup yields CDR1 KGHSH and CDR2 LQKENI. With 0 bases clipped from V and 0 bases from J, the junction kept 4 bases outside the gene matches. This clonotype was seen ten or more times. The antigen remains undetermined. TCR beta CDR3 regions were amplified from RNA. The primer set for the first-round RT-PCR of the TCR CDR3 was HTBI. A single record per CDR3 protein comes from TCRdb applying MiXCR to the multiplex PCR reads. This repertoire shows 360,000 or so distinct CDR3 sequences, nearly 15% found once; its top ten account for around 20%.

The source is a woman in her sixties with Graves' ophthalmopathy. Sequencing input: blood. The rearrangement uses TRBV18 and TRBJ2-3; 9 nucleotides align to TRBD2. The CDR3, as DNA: TGTGCCAGCTCACCACCGCTAGCGGGGCCTAGCACAGATACGCAGTATTTT. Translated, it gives CASSPPLAGPSTDTQYF.